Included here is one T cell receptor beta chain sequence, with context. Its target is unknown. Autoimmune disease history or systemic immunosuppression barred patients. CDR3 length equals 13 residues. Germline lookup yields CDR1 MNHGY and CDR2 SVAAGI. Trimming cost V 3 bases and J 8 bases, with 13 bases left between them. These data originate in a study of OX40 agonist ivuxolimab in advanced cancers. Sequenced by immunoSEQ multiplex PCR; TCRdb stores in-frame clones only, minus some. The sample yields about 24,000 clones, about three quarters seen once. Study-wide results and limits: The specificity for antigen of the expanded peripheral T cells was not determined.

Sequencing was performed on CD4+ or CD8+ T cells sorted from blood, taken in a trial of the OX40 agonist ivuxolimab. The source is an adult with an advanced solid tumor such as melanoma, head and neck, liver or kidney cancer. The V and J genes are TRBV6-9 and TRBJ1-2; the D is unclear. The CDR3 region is CASSYSSGGGYTF. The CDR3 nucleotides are TGTGCCAGCAGTTACTCGTCCGGTGGAGGCTACACCTTC.